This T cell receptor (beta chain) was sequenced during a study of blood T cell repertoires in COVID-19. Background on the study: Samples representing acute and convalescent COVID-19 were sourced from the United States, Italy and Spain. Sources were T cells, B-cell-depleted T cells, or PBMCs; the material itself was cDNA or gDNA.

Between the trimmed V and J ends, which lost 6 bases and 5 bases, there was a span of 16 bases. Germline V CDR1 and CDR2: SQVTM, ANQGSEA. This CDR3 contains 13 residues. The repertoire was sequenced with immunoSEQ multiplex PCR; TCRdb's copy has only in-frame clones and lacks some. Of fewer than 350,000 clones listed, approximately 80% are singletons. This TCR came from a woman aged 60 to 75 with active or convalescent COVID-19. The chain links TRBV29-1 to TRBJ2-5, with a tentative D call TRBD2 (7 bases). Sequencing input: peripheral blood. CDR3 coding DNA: TGCAGCGTCGAAACACAGGGAGGGGAGACCCAGTACTTC. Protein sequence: CSVETQGGETQYF.